The rows below give T cell receptor beta chains drawn from one sample of a study of siplizumab effects on memory and regulatory T cells. Measured with immunoSEQ multiplex PCR; TCRdb has only the in-frame clones, and not every one. Here the sample spans 15,000 or so clones, over 40% being singletons. No cognate antigen is known for these TCRs. The sequencing sample was made of CFSE-low (dividing) CD4+ T cells sorted from an allogeneic mixed lymphocyte reaction. The receptors were sampled from a human donor in good health; the cells came from an allogeneic mixed lymphocyte reaction. Some clones in this sample may be carry-over from other donors' samples. Both conserved end residues are part of each CDR3. D genes are given only for firm matches. Clone size, where shown, is once, few, many, or a class for clones that have expanded.

cdr3_nt	cdr3_aa	v_call	d_call	clone_size	j_call
TGTGCCAGCAGCTTGGGAGTGATGAACACTGAAGCTTTCTTT	CASSLGVMNTEAFF	TRBV4-2	.	.	TRBJ1-1
TGTGCCAGCAGGGGCGTCTCAGATACGCAGTATTTT	CASRGVSDTQYF	TRBV6-4	.	.	TRBJ2-3
TGTGCCAGCAGCTCCCCTTCTGGGGAGTTTAGTGTCAGTACTGGGGCCAACGTCCTGACTTTC	CASSSPSGEFSVSTGANVLTF	TRBV9	.	once	TRBJ2-6
TGCGCCAGCAGCTTGTCCGGCGGCAACTATGGCTACACCTTC	CASSLSGGNYGYTF	TRBV5-1	.	.	TRBJ1-2
TGTGCCAGCAGTTTCGGGGGCAGGGGTGAAGCTTTCTTT	CASSFGGRGEAFF	TRBV28	.	.	TRBJ1-1
TGTGCCAGCAGCCCGGGACAGGGGGGATCACCCCTCCACTTT	CASSPGQGGSPLHF	TRBV5-4	TRBD1	.	TRBJ1-6
TGTGCCAGCAGTGGAGGGGCCTATGGCTACACCTTC	CASSGGAYGYTF	TRBV2	.	.	TRBJ1-2
TGTGCCAGCAGCGTAGGACTAGGCTCCTACAATGAGCAGTTCTTC	CASSVGLGSYNEQFF	TRBV9	.	many	TRBJ2-1
TGTGCCACCCGGGACAGGGGTTTAGCTGGGGCCAACGTCCTGACTTTC	CATRDRGLAGANVLTF	TRBV19	TRBD1	.	TRBJ2-6
TGTGCCAGCAGTTACTCCGCGGGACAGGGGTATGGCTACACCTTC	CASSYSAGQGYGYTF	TRBV6-6	TRBD1	few	TRBJ1-2
TGTGCCAGCAGTTACTACCCGGCTAGCACAGATACGCAGTATTTT	CASSYYPASTDTQYF	TRBV6-5	.	.	TRBJ2-3
TGTGCTAGTGGTTTGGAGACTAGCGGGTGGCAGTTCTTC	CASGLETSGWQFF	TRBV12-5	TRBD2	.	TRBJ2-1
TGTGCCAGCTTAGCGGGAGGGCCGGTAGATACGCAGTATTTT	CASLAGGPVDTQYF	TRBV19	TRBD2	.	TRBJ2-3
TGTGCCAGTAGTATAGATGACGTCGGTGAAAAACTGTTTTTT	CASSIDDVGEKLFF	TRBV19	.	.	TRBJ1-4
TGTGCCAGTAGTATAGGGCGGGCAGCCTCTGGAAACACCATATATTTT	CASSIGRAASGNTIYF	TRBV19	.	.	TRBJ1-3
TGCGCCAGCAGCTGGGGCCTCGGGACAGTTCATTCTAGCACAGATACGCAGTATTTT	CASSWGLGTVHSSTDTQYF	TRBV5-1	TRBD1	.	TRBJ2-3
TGCGCCAGCAGCTCCCGGGGGAACACTGAAGCTTTCTTT	CASSSRGNTEAFF	TRBV5-1	.	few	TRBJ1-1
TGTGCCAGCACCGGCGAAAGCACTGAAGCTTTCTTT	CASTGESTEAFF	TRBV2	.	.	TRBJ1-1
TGCGCCAGCAGTCAATTTCAACCTCTGTCACCCCTCCACTTT	CASSQFQPLSPLHF	TRBV23-1	.	.	TRBJ1-6
TGTGCCAGCAGTTACGGCAGAAACTACGAGCAGTACTTC	CASSYGRNYEQYF	TRBV6-5	.	.	TRBJ2-7
TGTGCCAGCAGGACTACAGATACGCAGTATTTT	CASRTTDTQYF	TRBV6-6	.	.	TRBJ2-3
TGTGCCAGCAGCGGGGGGGTTGTTCGTTTAGCAGATACGCAGTATTTT	CASSGGVVRLADTQYF	TRBV4-2	TRBD2	.	TRBJ2-3
TGTGCCAGCAGCTTAATGGCGTCTGGGGCCAACGTCCTGACTTTC	CASSLMASGANVLTF	TRBV7-3	.	.	TRBJ2-6
TGTGCCATCAGTGAGAGGGTTAGCGGTGGGATAGACAATGAGCAGTTCTTC	CAISERVSGGIDNEQFF	TRBV10-3	.	few	TRBJ2-1
TGTGCCAGCAGCGTGGCTATACAGGGGGCCGGGGAGCTGTTTTTT	CASSVAIQGAGELFF	TRBV6-1	TRBD1	.	TRBJ2-2
TGTGCCATCAGGAGGACAGGGGGTACTAACTATGGCTACACCTTC	CAIRRTGGTNYGYTF	TRBV10-3	TRBD1	.	TRBJ1-2
TGTGCCAGCAGTCCAATGGGACTAGTTACAGATACGCAGTATTTT	CASSPMGLVTDTQYF	TRBV6-6	TRBD2	.	TRBJ2-3
TGTGCCAGCAGTCTTCGGGGGACAGGGGCATACACCGGGGAGCTGTTTTTT	CASSLRGTGAYTGELFF	TRBV2	TRBD1	.	TRBJ2-2